The 8 T cell receptor beta chains below come from one sample, sequenced in a study of T-cell memory formation after mild COVID-19. TCRdb reprocessed the 5' RACE reads with MiXCR, giving one entry per CDR3 protein. The sample lists around 300,000 distinct CDR3 sequences, over 10% occurring once. The sequenced sample consisted of PBMCs or a T cell subset sorted from them (not recorded which). The receptors derive from a man younger than 30 who had mild COVID-19 (a few samples of this study predate the infection). Cell type and time point are not known.

The J gene is TRBJ2-5, the V gene TRBV7-6, with 7 bases fitting TRBD2. V shed 6 bases, J shed 2 bases, and the junction held 9 bases outside the gene matches. The length of the CDR3 is 15 residues. Germline V CDR1 and CDR2: SGHVS, FNYEAQ. CDR3 bases: TGTGCCAGCAGTCTTTTTTCTAGCGGACAAGAGACCCAGTACTTC. Protein product: CASSLFSSGQETQYF. The variable domain in full, with the rest retrieved from reference TRBV7-6 and TRBJ2-5, is GAGVSQSPRYKVTKRGQDVALRCDPISGHVSLYWYRQALGQGPEFLTYFNYEAQQDKSGLPNDRFSAERPEGSISTLTIQRTEQRDSAMYRCASSLFSSGQETQYFGPGTRLLVL.

Only a few counts were recorded for this clonotype. This sequence joins TRBV19 and TRBJ2-1; perhaps TRBD2 as D (5 bases). V was trimmed by 6 bases and J by 8 bases, leaving 11 bases between them. Germline CDR1 reads LNHDA; CDR2 reads SQIVND (reference sequence). This CDR3 has 12 residues. The chain's CDR3 is CASSLDGDEQFF. The CDR3 DNA sequence: TGTGCCAGTAGCTTGGACGGGGATGAGCAGTTCTTC.

The V call is TRBV7-8, the J call TRBJ1-2; D not resolved. Germline V gives CDR1 SGHVS, CDR2 FQNEAQ. The V gene lost 2 bases and the J gene lost 5 bases, with 15 bases spanning the gap. The CDR3 sequence is 15 residues long. CDR3 DNA sequence: TGTGCCAGCAGCTTAAGCTCGGCAGGTCCTTATGGCTACACCTTC. Translating it yields CASSLSSAGPYGYTF. The full variable domain, with the rest looked up from reference TRBV7-8 and TRBJ1-2, is GAGVSQSPRYKVAKRGQDVALRCDPISGHVSLFWYQQALGQGPEFLTYFQNEAQLDKSGLPSDRFFAERPEGSVSTLKIQRTQQEDSAVYLCASSLSSAGPYGYTFGSGTRLTVV.

This clonotype has more than one count but fewer than ten. The chain employs TRBV6-2 or TRBV6-3 and TRBJ2-5, with D tentatively TRBD1 or TRBD2 (5 bases each). This CDR3 has 14 residues. Trimming removed 5 bases from V and 5 bases from J, with 15 bases in between. Germline V gene sequence: CDR1 MNHEY, CDR2 SVGEGT. CDR3 amino acids: CASSRDRRVETQYF. As DNA, the CDR3 is TGTGCCAGCAGTCGGGACCGACGGGTGGAGACCCAGTACTTC.

This chain joins TRBV10-2 and TRBJ1-1; D is perhaps TRBD1 (5 bases). Trimming stripped 6 bases from V and 0 bases from J, with 11 bases between. The CDR3 loop spans 14 amino acids. Germline CDR1 and CDR2: WSHSY and SAAADI. The chain's CDR3 is CASREGRLNTEAFF. The CDR3 DNA reads as TGCGCCAGCAGGGAGGGACGGCTGAACACTGAAGCTTTCTTT.

The rearrangement joins TRBV4-1 to TRBJ2-3; 7 bases align to TRBD2. There are 14 residues in the CDR3. Germline CDR1 reads MGHRA; CDR2 reads YSYEKL. J lost 4 bases, V lost 9 bases, and 10 bases had no gene match. The DNA for the CDR3 is TGCGCCAGTCGGCGGGGGAGAGGAGCAGATACGCAGTATTTT. As protein: CASRRGRGADTQYF.

This chain joins TRBV14 and TRBJ2-3, with D tentatively TRBD2 (6 bases). The CDR3 has 13 residues. The germline V and J ends were trimmed by 2 bases and 10 bases, with 13 bases remaining between them. Germline loops: CDR1 SGHDN, CDR2 FVKESK. The CDR3 is CASSQSDWGAQYF. For the CDR3, the DNA is TGTGCCAGCAGCCAATCTGACTGGGGGGCGCAGTATTTT.

The chain has TRBV5-1 and TRBJ2-7, with TRBD2 matching 9 bases. The CDR3 is 13 amino acids. Germline values: CDR1 SGHRS, CDR2 YFSETQ. J gave up 3 bases and V 10 bases, and 8 bases lay outside the gene matches. The CDR3 DNA sequence: TGCGCCCGTAAGCGGGGGGTTTACTACGAGCAGTACTTC. It is translated as CARKRGVYYEQYF.